Below, one T cell receptor beta chain is given with its context. One Seattle source followed patients from active infection through their disease course. Here immunoSEQ multiplex PCR was the method, and the copy in TCRdb shows in-frame clones only, minus some. Counted here are roughly 90,000 clones, around 92% occurring once; the ten biggest clones make up about 2.5%. This entry comes from a study of blood T cell repertoires in COVID-19. There are 11 residues in the CDR3. CDR1 GTSNPN and CDR2 SVGIG come from the germline V gene (reference sequence). The ends were cut back, 2 bases at V and 2 bases at J, with 4 bases in the middle.

The specimen was peripheral blood. The sequence was obtained from a man over 45 with COVID-19, enrolled during active disease. This rearrangement joins TRBV30 to TRBJ2-7; D gene unclear. This chain's CDR3 is CAWSQTYEQYF. CDR3 DNA: TGTGCCTGGAGTCAGACCTACGAGCAGTACTTC. The full variable domain, its missing parts supplied by reference TRBV30 and TRBJ2-7, is SQTIHQWPATLVQPVGSPLSLECTVEGTSNPNLYWYRQAAGRGLQLLFYSVGIGQISSEVPQNLSASRPQDRQFILSSKKLLLSDSGFYLCAWSQTYEQYFGPGTRLTVT.